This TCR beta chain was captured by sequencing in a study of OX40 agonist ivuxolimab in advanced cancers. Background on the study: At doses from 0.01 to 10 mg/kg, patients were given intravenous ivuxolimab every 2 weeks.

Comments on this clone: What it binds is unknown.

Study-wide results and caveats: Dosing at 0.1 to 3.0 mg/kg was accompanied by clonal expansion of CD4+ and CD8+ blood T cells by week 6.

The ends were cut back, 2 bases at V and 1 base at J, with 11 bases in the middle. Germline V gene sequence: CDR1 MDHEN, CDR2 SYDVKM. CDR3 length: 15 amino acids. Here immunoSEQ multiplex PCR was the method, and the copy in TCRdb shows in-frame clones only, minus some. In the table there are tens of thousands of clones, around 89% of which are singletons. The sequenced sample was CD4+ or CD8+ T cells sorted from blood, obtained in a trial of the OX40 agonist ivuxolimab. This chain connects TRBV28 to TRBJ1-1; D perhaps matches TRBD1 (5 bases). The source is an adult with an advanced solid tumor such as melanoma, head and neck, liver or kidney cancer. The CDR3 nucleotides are TGTGCCAGCAGTTTAGAGGGGCTTGGGAACACTGAAGCTTTCTTT. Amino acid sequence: CASSLEGLGNTEAFF.